The present T cell receptor beta chain was sequenced within a study of blood T cell repertoires in COVID-19. In the study overall: Samples of COVID-19 (acute and convalescent) were obtained from the United States, Italy and Spain. In each case, the material was cDNA or gDNA derived from T cells, B-cell-depleted T cells, or PBMCs.

Original processing notes: Estimated nucleated cell counts came from reference gene primer amplification. Sequencing was performed with immunoSEQ multiplex PCR; in TCRdb, only in-frame clones are kept and a portion is missing. V and J calls plus clone size are reproduced from that table; the DNA served to infer D and trimming. The sample shows a few hundred thousand clones, about 91% of them seen only once. With 0 bases clipped from V and 4 bases from J, the junction kept 5 bases outside the gene matches. The CDR3 is 15 amino acids. Germline lookup yields CDR1 SGHRS and CDR2 YFSETQ. Cohort allocation depended upon clinical history that participants reported.

The specimen sequenced was PBMCs or T cells enriched from blood (not recorded which). The rearrangement links TRBV5-1 to TRBJ2-5, with TRBD2 identical over 8 bases. The TCR comes from a woman between 35 and 50 years old with acute COVID-19. The CDR3 sequence is CASSLGSGGLETQYF. CDR3 DNA sequence: TGCGCCAGCAGCTTGGGCAGCGGGGGTTTAGAGACCCAGTACTTC.